A selection of T cell receptor beta chains follows, all from one sample in a study of shared T cell receptors in the human thymus. Produced via immunoSEQ multiplex PCR; TCRdb's table is partial and in-frame only. The data hold 700,000 to 750,000 clones, with approximately 85% observed a single time. Separately, the same data were catalogued under a study of human thymus T cells.

Sequencing was done on a sample of thymocytes. The origin of the receptors is a girl under three years old with a congenital heart defect. Both conserved end residues are part of each CDR3. The D gene is left open where the match is weak. Expanded clones are given a class, and other clones once, few, many or no size at all.

v_call: TRBV29-1; clone_size: -; cdr3_length: 10; d_call: -; j_call: TRBJ1-2; cdr3_nt: TGCAGCGTTGAGTACGGGGGCTACACCTTC; cdr3_aa: CSVEYGGYTF
v_call: TRBV5-6; clone_size: -; cdr3_length: 17; d_call: TRBD1; j_call: TRBJ1-4; cdr3_nt: TGTGCCAGCAGCTTGGGGACAGGGGGCGCGAATTGGGAAAAACTGTTTTTT; cdr3_aa: CASSLGTGGANWEKLFF
v_call: TRBV27; clone_size: once; cdr3_length: 13; d_call: -; j_call: TRBJ1-1; cdr3_nt: TGTGCCAGCACCGGGATTGGGGACACTGAAGCTTTCTTT; cdr3_aa: CASTGIGDTEAFF
v_call: TRBV2; clone_size: once; cdr3_length: 14; d_call: TRBD1; j_call: TRBJ1-1; cdr3_nt: TGTGCCAGCAGTGAAGCCCCTTCGACAGGGGGAGCTTTCTTT; cdr3_aa: CASSEAPSTGGAFF
v_call: TRBV27; clone_size: once; cdr3_length: 14; d_call: -; j_call: TRBJ1-6; cdr3_nt: TGTGCCAGCAGTTTATATGCTAGAGATTCACCCCTCCACTTT; cdr3_aa: CASSLYARDSPLHF
v_call: TRBV7-9; clone_size: -; cdr3_length: 17; d_call: -; j_call: TRBJ2-6; cdr3_nt: TGTGCCAGCAGCTTATTTGTTCGGGGTGCCGGGGCCAACGTCCTGACTTTC; cdr3_aa: CASSLFVRGAGANVLTF
v_call: TRBV9; clone_size: few; cdr3_length: 14; d_call: -; j_call: TRBJ2-7; cdr3_nt: TGTGCCAGCAGCGCACGAGACAGACCCTACGAGCAGTACTTC; cdr3_aa: CASSARDRPYEQYF
v_call: TRBV27; clone_size: -; cdr3_length: 13; d_call: -; j_call: TRBJ2-7; cdr3_nt: TGTGCCAGCAGCCCCGGACGGACTTACGAGCAGTACTTC; cdr3_aa: CASSPGRTYEQYF
v_call: TRBV6-5; clone_size: -; cdr3_length: 14; d_call: -; j_call: TRBJ1-6; cdr3_nt: TGTGCCAGCAGTTTGGCAGCCTATAATTCACCCCTCCACTTT; cdr3_aa: CASSLAAYNSPLHF
v_call: TRBV10-1; clone_size: -; cdr3_length: 17; d_call: TRBD1; j_call: TRBJ2-7; cdr3_nt: TGCGCCAGCAGTGAGCGGAGCCAGGGGGCAAGTCCCTACGAGCAGTACTTC; cdr3_aa: CASSERSQGASPYEQYF
v_call: TRBV15; clone_size: -; cdr3_length: 16; d_call: TRBD1; j_call: TRBJ1-2; cdr3_nt: TGTGCCACCAGCAGAACAACACAGGGGTTAAGGTATGGCTACACCTTC; cdr3_aa: CATSRTTQGLRYGYTF
v_call: TRBV15; clone_size: few; cdr3_length: 16; d_call: -; j_call: TRBJ1-1; cdr3_nt: TGTGCCACCAGCATCGACACTGGGGCAGAGAACACTGAAGCTTTCTTT; cdr3_aa: CATSIDTGAENTEAFF
v_call: TRBV4-1; clone_size: -; cdr3_length: 12; d_call: -; j_call: TRBJ1-5; cdr3_nt: TGCGCCAGCAGCCAACCGGGTCAGCCCCAGCATTTT; cdr3_aa: CASSQPGQPQHF
v_call: TRBV7-9; clone_size: few; cdr3_length: 19; d_call: TRBD1; j_call: TRBJ2-3; cdr3_nt: TGTGCCAGCAGCTTAGTCGGGCAGGGGGGACAGGGGAGTACAGATACGCAGTATTTT; cdr3_aa: CASSLVGQGGQGSTDTQYF
v_call: TRBV23-1; clone_size: few; cdr3_length: 16; d_call: TRBD1; j_call: TRBJ1-5; cdr3_nt: TGCGCCAGCAGTCATGCCTCTGGACAGGGCAATCAGCCCCAGCATTTT; cdr3_aa: CASSHASGQGNQPQHF
v_call: TRBV5-8; clone_size: -; cdr3_length: 15; d_call: -; j_call: TRBJ2-1; cdr3_nt: TGTGCCAGCAGCTTCTTCTCAGGGCGCCCCAATGAGCAGTTCTTC; cdr3_aa: CASSFFSGRPNEQFF
v_call: TRBV21-1; clone_size: -; cdr3_length: 15; d_call: -; j_call: TRBJ2-3; cdr3_nt: TGTGCCAGCAGCAAAGTCGCAGGAACTACAGATACGCAGTATTTT; cdr3_aa: CASSKVAGTTDTQYF
v_call: TRBV5-1; clone_size: -; cdr3_length: 13; d_call: -; j_call: TRBJ2-1; cdr3_nt: TGCGCCAGCAGCTTTCTAGGGAGGAATGAGCAGTTCTTC; cdr3_aa: CASSFLGRNEQFF
v_call: TRBV29-1; clone_size: -; cdr3_length: 12; d_call: -; j_call: TRBJ2-3; cdr3_nt: TGCAGCACCGGCGGGTACACAGATACGCAGTATTTT; cdr3_aa: CSTGGYTDTQYF
v_call: TRBV10-3; clone_size: -; cdr3_length: 15; d_call: TRBD1; j_call: TRBJ1-5; cdr3_nt: TGTGCCATCAGTCAGGACAGGTATAGCAATCAGCCCCAGCATTTT; cdr3_aa: CAISQDRYSNQPQHF
v_call: TRBV14; clone_size: -; cdr3_length: 13; d_call: -; j_call: TRBJ1-5; cdr3_nt: TGTGCCAGCAGCCAAGAGTCCGATCAGCCCCAGCATTTT; cdr3_aa: CASSQESDQPQHF
v_call: TRBV5-6; clone_size: -; cdr3_length: 18; d_call: -; j_call: TRBJ2-3; cdr3_nt: TGTGCCAGCAGCCGGAACCCGGGATCACATACCAGCACAGATACGCAGTATTTT; cdr3_aa: CASSRNPGSHTSTDTQYF
v_call: TRBV19; clone_size: -; cdr3_length: 14; d_call: -; j_call: TRBJ1-4; cdr3_nt: TGTGCCAGTAGGGACCTAGGGGTGAATGAAAAACTGTTTTTT; cdr3_aa: CASRDLGVNEKLFF
v_call: TRBV19; clone_size: -; cdr3_length: 14; d_call: TRBD1; j_call: TRBJ2-1; cdr3_nt: TGTGCCAGTAGCCGAGGACAGGGTGGAAATGAGCAGTTCTTC; cdr3_aa: CASSRGQGGNEQFF
v_call: TRBV25-1; clone_size: -; cdr3_length: 15; d_call: -; j_call: TRBJ1-6; cdr3_nt: TGTGCCAGCAGTCTCAGGGACAACAGAAATTCACCCCTCCACTTT; cdr3_aa: CASSLRDNRNSPLHF
v_call: TRBV5-6; clone_size: -; cdr3_length: 14; d_call: TRBD1; j_call: TRBJ1-2; cdr3_nt: TGTGCCAGCAGCTTGGGTCAGGGGGCGCTTGGCTACACCTTC; cdr3_aa: CASSLGQGALGYTF
v_call: TRBV5-1; clone_size: -; cdr3_length: 15; d_call: TRBD1; j_call: TRBJ2-5; cdr3_nt: TGCGCCAGCAGCTTCAGGGGGCCCGGGCAAGAGACCCAGTACTTC; cdr3_aa: CASSFRGPGQETQYF
v_call: TRBV23-1; clone_size: -; cdr3_length: 15; d_call: -; j_call: TRBJ1-5; cdr3_nt: TGCGCCAGCAGTCAGCACCGCGGGAGCAATCAGCCCCAGCATTTT; cdr3_aa: CASSQHRGSNQPQHF
v_call: TRBV9; clone_size: -; cdr3_length: 12; d_call: -; j_call: TRBJ2-1; cdr3_nt: TGTGCCAGCAGCAACCTATACAATGAGCAGTTCTTC; cdr3_aa: CASSNLYNEQFF
v_call: TRBV28; clone_size: -; cdr3_length: 16; d_call: -; j_call: TRBJ2-3; cdr3_nt: TGTGCCAGCAGTTTCCCTCGGTCTCCCGGCACAGATACGCAGTATTTT; cdr3_aa: CASSFPRSPGTDTQYF
v_call: TRBV30; clone_size: -; cdr3_length: 14; d_call: -; j_call: TRBJ2-5; cdr3_nt: TGTGCCTGGAGTACAGGGAGGGCACAAGAGACCCAGTACTTC; cdr3_aa: CAWSTGRAQETQYF
v_call: TRBV27; clone_size: -; cdr3_length: 16; d_call: TRBD1; j_call: TRBJ1-6; cdr3_nt: TGTGCCAGCAGTCCTAAGCCGTCCCGGGACAGGTTTCGCCCCTTGTTT; cdr3_aa: CASSPKPSRDRFRPLF
v_call: TRBV5-5; clone_size: -; cdr3_length: 20; d_call: -; j_call: TRBJ2-7; cdr3_nt: TGTGCCAGCAGCTTGGCTCCAGGGGCGTTGGTAGCAAGGAGCTCCTACGAGCAGTACTTC; cdr3_aa: CASSLAPGALVARSSYEQYF
v_call: TRBV14; clone_size: once; cdr3_length: 17; d_call: -; j_call: TRBJ2-7; cdr3_nt: TGTGCCAGCAGCCAAGAACTGAGAACCCCGGCTAGTCTAGTGCAGTACTTC; cdr3_aa: CASSQELRTPASLVQYF
v_call: TRBV5-8; clone_size: -; cdr3_length: 13; d_call: TRBD1; j_call: TRBJ2-3; cdr3_nt: TGTGCCAGGCAAAGGCAGGGGGAAAATACGCAGTATTTT; cdr3_aa: CARQRQGENTQYF
v_call: TRBV1; clone_size: -; cdr3_length: 21; d_call: -; j_call: TRBJ2-5; cdr3_nt: TGCACCAGCAGCCAAGATCCCCGCGTGGCGGGGTATCAGAAAGGTGTAGAGACCCAGTACTTC; cdr3_aa: CTSSQDPRVAGYQKGVETQYF
v_call: TRBV28; clone_size: -; cdr3_length: 16; d_call: -; j_call: TRBJ1-2; cdr3_nt: TGTGCCAGCAGTTTCACAGGGATGGGGTTTGATTGGGGCTACACCTTC; cdr3_aa: CASSFTGMGFDWGYTF
v_call: TRBV4-1; clone_size: -; cdr3_length: 14; d_call: -; j_call: TRBJ2-7; cdr3_nt: TGCGCCAGCAGCCAAGCCCTGGGCCCCTACGAGCAGTACTTC; cdr3_aa: CASSQALGPYEQYF
v_call: TRBV11-2; clone_size: -; cdr3_length: 17; d_call: TRBD1; j_call: TRBJ1-5; cdr3_nt: TGTGCCAGCAGTAAGCGGGCGCGGGACAGGGGGGTTCAGCCCCAGCATTTT; cdr3_aa: CASSKRARDRGVQPQHF
v_call: TRBV4-3; clone_size: -; cdr3_length: 15; d_call: TRBD1; j_call: TRBJ1-2; cdr3_nt: TGCGCCAGCAGCCCAGGACAGGGTTTCGGCTATGGCTACACCTTC; cdr3_aa: CASSPGQGFGYGYTF
v_call: TRBV18; clone_size: -; cdr3_length: 16; d_call: -; j_call: TRBJ2-7; cdr3_nt: TGTGCCAGCTCACCTACGAGGGTCCTCCTAACCTACGAGCAGTACTTC; cdr3_aa: CASSPTRVLLTYEQYF
v_call: TRBV5-5; clone_size: -; cdr3_length: 14; d_call: TRBD1; j_call: TRBJ2-7; cdr3_nt: TGTGCCAGCACCCGGAGAGACAGGGGTCACGAGCAGTACTTC; cdr3_aa: CASTRRDRGHEQYF
v_call: TRBV11-2; clone_size: -; cdr3_length: 16; d_call: -; j_call: TRBJ2-3; cdr3_nt: TGTGCCAGCAGCGGGGTCTTTGGGGGGGGCCTTCTCCCGCAGTATTTT; cdr3_aa: CASSGVFGGGLLPQYF
v_call: TRBV5-6; clone_size: -; cdr3_length: 16; d_call: -; j_call: TRBJ2-3; cdr3_nt: TGTGCCAGCAGCTTGTATTGCGGGTTTGGCACAGATACGCAGTATTTT; cdr3_aa: CASSLYCGFGTDTQYF
v_call: TRBV15; clone_size: once; cdr3_length: 17; d_call: TRBD1; j_call: TRBJ1-2; cdr3_nt: TGTGCCACCAGCAGAGATAGGGACAGGGAAGGAGTTTATGGCTACACCTTC; cdr3_aa: CATSRDRDREGVYGYTF
v_call: TRBV4-3; clone_size: -; cdr3_length: 16; d_call: TRBD1; j_call: TRBJ1-4; cdr3_nt: TGCGCCAGCAGCCAAGAGGCAGGGGGCAGGAGAGAAAAACTGTTTTTT; cdr3_aa: CASSQEAGGRREKLFF